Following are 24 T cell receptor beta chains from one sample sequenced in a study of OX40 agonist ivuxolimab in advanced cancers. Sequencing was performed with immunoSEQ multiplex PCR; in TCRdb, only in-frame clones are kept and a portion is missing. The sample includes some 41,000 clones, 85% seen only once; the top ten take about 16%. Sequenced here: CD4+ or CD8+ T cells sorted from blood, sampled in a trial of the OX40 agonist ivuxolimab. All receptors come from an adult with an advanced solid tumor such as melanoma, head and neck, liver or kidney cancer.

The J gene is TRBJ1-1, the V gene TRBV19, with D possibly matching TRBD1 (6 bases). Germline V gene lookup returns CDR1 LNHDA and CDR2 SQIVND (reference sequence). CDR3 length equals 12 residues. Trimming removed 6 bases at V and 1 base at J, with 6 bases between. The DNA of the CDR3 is TGTGCCAGTAGGACAGGGAACACTGAAGCTTTCTTT. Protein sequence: CASRTGNTEAFF.

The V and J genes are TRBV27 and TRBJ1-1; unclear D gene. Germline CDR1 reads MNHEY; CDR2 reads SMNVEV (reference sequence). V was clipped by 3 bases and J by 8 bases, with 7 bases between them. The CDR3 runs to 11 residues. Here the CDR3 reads CASSFLGEAFF. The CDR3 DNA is TGTGCCAGCAGTTTTTTGGGCGAAGCTTTCTTT.

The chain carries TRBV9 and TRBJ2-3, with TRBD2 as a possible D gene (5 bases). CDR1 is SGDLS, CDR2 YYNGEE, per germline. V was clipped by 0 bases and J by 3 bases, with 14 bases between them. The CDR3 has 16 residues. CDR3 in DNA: TGTGCCAGCAGCGTAGGCCCGGGAATGAATACAGATACGCAGTATTTT. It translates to CASSVGPGMNTDTQYF.

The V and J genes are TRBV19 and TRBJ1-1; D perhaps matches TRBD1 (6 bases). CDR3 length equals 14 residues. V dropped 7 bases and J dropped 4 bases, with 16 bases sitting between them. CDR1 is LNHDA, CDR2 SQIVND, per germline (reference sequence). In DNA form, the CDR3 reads TGTGCCAGTAAGTCATTGGGGGCGGGCACTGAAGCTTTCTTT. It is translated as CASKSLGAGTEAFF.

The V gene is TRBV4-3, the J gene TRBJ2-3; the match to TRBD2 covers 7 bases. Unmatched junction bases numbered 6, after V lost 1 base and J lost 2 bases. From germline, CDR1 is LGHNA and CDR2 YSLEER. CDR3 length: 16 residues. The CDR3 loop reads CASSQGGSGATDTQYF. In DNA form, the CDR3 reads TGCGCCAGCAGCCAAGGAGGCAGCGGGGCCACAGATACGCAGTATTTT.

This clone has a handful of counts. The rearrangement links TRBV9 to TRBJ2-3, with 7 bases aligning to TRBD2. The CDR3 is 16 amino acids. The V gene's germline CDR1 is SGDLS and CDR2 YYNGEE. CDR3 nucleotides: TGTGCTACTTCGCCGGCAGGAGGGAGGGTTGCAGATACGCAGTATTTT. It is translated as CATSPAGGRVADTQYF.

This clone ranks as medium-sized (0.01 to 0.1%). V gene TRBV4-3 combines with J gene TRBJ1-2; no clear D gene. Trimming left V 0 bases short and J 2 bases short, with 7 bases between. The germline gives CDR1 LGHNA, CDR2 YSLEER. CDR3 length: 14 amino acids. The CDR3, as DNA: TGCGCCAGCAGCCAAGAATCCGTAAACTATGGCTACACCTTC. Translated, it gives CASSQESVNYGYTF.

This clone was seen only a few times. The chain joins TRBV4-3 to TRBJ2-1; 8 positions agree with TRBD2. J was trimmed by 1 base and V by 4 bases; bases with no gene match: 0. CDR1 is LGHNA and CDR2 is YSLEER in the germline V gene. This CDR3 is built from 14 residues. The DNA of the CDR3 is TGCGCCAGCAGCCTAGCGGGGTCCTACAATGAGCAGTTCTTC. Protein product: CASSLAGSYNEQFF.

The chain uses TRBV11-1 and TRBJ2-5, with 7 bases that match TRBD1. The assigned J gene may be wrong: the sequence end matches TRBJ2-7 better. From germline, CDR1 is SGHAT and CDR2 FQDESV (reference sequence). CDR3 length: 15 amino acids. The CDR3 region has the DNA TGTGCCAGCAGCTTAGAACAGGGGAGCTCCTACGAGCAGTACTTC. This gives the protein CASSLEQGSSYEQYF.

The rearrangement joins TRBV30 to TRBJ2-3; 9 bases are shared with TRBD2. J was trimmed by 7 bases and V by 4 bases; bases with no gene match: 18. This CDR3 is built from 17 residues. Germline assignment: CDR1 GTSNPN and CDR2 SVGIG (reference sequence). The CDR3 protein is CAWTISAGGPFGNTQYF. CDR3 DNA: TGTGCCTGGACGATAAGTGCGGGAGGGCCTTTCGGGAATACGCAGTATTTT.

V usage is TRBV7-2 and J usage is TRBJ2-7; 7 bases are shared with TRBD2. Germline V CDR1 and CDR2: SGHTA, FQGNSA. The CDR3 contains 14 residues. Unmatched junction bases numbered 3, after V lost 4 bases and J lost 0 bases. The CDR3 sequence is CASSSTSVSYEQYF. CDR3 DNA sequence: TGTGCCAGCAGCTCCACTAGCGTCTCCTACGAGCAGTACTTC.

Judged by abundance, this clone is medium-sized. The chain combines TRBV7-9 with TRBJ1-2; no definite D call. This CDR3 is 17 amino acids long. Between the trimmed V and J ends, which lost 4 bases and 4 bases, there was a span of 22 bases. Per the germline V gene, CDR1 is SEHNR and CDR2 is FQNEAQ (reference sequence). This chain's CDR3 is CASSSDPLQRSLYGYTF. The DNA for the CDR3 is TGTGCCAGCAGCTCAGACCCCCTGCAAAGATCCCTCTATGGCTACACCTTC.

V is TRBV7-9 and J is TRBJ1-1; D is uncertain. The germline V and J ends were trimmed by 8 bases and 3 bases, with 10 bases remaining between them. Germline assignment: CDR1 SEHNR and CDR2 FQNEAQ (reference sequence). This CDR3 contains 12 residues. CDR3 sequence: CASPSADTEAFF. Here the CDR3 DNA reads TGTGCCAGCCCCTCGGCTGACACTGAAGCTTTCTTT.

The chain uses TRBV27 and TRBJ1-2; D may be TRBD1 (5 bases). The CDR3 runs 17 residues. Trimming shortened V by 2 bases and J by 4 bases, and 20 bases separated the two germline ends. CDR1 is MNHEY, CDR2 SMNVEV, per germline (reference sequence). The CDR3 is CASSLIYGGDRAYGYTF. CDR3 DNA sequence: TGTGCCAGCAGTTTAATTTATGGGGGGGATAGGGCCTATGGCTACACCTTC.

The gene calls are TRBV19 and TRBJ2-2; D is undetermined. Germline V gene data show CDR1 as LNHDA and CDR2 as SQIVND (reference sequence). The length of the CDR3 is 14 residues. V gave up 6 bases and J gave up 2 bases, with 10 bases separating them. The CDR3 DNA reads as TGTGCCAGTAGGGGTGACGGAAACACCGGGGAGCTGTTTTTT. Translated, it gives CASRGDGNTGELFF.

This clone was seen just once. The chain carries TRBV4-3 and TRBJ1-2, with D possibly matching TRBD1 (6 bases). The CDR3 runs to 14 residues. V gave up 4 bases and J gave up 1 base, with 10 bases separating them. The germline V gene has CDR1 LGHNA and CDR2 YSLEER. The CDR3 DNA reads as TGCGCCAGCAGCCCCACAGGGAATAACTATGGCTACACCTTC. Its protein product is CASSPTGNNYGYTF.

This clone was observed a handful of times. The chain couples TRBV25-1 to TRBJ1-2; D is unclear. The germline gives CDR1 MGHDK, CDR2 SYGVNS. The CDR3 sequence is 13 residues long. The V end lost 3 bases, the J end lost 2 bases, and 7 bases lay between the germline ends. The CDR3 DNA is TGTGCCAGCAGTGAGTCTGGGAACTATGGCTACACCTTC. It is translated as CASSESGNYGYTF.

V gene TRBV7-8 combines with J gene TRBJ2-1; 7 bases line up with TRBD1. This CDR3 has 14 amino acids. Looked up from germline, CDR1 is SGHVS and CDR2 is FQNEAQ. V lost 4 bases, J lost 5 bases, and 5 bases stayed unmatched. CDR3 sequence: CASSSGDRNNEQFF. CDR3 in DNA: TGTGCCAGCAGCTCCGGGGACAGAAACAATGAGCAGTTCTTC.

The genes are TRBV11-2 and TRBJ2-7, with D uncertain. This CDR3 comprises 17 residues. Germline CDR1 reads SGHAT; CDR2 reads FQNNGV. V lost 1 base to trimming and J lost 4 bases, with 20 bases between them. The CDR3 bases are TGTGCCAGCAGCTTAGTGGGCATTGACTTAAACCGTTACGAGCAGTACTTC. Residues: CASSLVGIDLNRYEQYF.

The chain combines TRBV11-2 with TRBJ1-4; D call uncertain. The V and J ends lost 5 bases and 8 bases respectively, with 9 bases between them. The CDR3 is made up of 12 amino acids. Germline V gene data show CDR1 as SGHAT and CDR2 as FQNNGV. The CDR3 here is CASSPSSEKLFF. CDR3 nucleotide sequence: TGTGCCAGCAGCCCATCCTCGGAAAAACTGTTTTTT.

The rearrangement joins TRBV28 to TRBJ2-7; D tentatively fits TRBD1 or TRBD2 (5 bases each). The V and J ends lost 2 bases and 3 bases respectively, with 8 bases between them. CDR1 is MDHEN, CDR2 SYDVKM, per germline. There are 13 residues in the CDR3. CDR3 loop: CASSLGTIYEQYF. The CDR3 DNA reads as TGTGCCAGCAGTTTAGGGACCATCTACGAGCAGTACTTC.

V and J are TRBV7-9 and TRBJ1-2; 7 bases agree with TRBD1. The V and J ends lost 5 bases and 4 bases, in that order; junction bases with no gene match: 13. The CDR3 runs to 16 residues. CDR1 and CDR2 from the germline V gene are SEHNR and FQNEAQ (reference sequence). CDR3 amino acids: CASSPGGTVVFYGYTF. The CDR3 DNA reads TGTGCCAGCAGCCCGGGTGGGACAGTAGTTTTCTATGGCTACACCTTC. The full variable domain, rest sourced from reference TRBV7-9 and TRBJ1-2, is DTGVSQNPRHKITKRGQNVTFRCDPISEHNRLYWYRQTLGQGPEFLTYFQNEAQLEKSRLLSDRFSAERPKGSFSTLEIQRTEQGDSAMYLCASSPGGTVVFYGYTFGSGTRLTVV.

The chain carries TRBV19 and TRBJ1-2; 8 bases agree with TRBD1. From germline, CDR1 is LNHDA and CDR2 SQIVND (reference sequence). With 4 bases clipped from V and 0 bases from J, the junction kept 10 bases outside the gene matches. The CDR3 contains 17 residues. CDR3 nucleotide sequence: TGTGCCAGTAGTACTATACAGGGGGGTACTACTAACTATGGCTACACCTTC. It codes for CASSTIQGGTTNYGYTF.

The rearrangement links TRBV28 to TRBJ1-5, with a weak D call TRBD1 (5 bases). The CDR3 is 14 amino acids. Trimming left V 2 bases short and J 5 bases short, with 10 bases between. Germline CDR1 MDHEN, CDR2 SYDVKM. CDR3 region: CASSLQGLHQPQHF. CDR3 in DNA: TGTGCCAGCAGTTTACAGGGATTACATCAGCCCCAGCATTTT.